This T cell receptor (beta chain) was retrieved from a study of vaccination and CD4 T cells after COVID-19. At the level of the study: Convalescent cases comprised fewer than ten mild and one severe, all SARS-CoV-2 positive by nasal swab PCR.

Points from the study as a whole: Researchers report that 304 of 307 vaccine-specific clones in convalescent patients proved spike mono-reactive.

Treatment given: roughly 10-day PBMC culture with coronavirus spike peptide pools or control peptides (ViraFEST assay). The V gene's germline CDR1 is SEHNR and CDR2 FQNEAQ (reference sequence). V gave up 3 bases and J gave up 4 bases, with 3 bases separating them. The CDR3 length is 11 residues. With regard to this clonotype: Its antigen remains unknown.

Sequenced with the Oncomine TCR Beta short-read assay was DNA taken from cultured CD4+ T cells. The template was genomic DNA from cultured CD4+ T cells. TCRdb redid the calling of the PCR reads with MiXCR, one entry per CDR3 protein. The sample shows more than 9,500 distinct CDR3 sequences, 45% of them seen only once. J is TRBJ2-5 and V is TRBV7-9, with unresolved D. The sample was CD4+ T cells from blood, cultured in vitro. The TCR originated in a human donor who had recovered from COVID-19. For the CDR3, the DNA is TGTGCCAGCAGCTTCGGAGAGACCCAGTACTTC. This codes for CASSFGETQYF.